Sequencing of this T cell receptor (beta chain) was carried out in a study of blood T cell repertoires in COVID-19. Looking at the study overall: The samples span acute and convalescent COVID-19 from the United States, Italy and Spain.

Authors' processing steps: How many nucleated cells were present was estimated from reference gene primer amplification. Clones were sequenced by immunoSEQ multiplex PCR, and TCRdb holds only the in-frame ones, with some missing. V, J and clone size are taken as reported in that table, and D and trimming were inferred from the DNA itself. The sample has about 110,000 clones; approximately 90% are singletons. The receptor was derived from a woman aged 45-65 years with acute or convalescent COVID-19. The sample was peripheral blood.

CDR3 protein: CASSQQAREGQQYF. DNA of the CDR3: TGTGCCAGCAGCCAACAGGCCCGGGAGGGACAGCAGTACTTC. This chain uses TRBV7-9 with TRBJ2-7, with 8 bases that match TRBD2. The CDR3 has 14 residues. Germline V gene sequence: CDR1 SEHNR, CDR2 FQNEAQ (reference sequence). V shed 5 bases and J 8 bases; nucleotides not matched to a gene: 11.